This T cell receptor beta chain was retrieved from a study of cytomegalovirus exposure and HLA in healthy donors. Germline V CDR1 and CDR2: SGHRS, YFSETQ. Losses at the gene ends were 7 bases for V and 2 bases for J; bases not matched to a gene: 10. This CDR3 spans 15 amino acids. PCR involved 60 Vbeta and 13 Jbeta primers. The method was immunoSEQ multiplex PCR; TCRdb's version includes in-frame clones alone and lacks a portion of them. The profile shows 200,000 or so clones, approximately 80% of them singletons. Sequencing was done on a sample of PBMCs. This rearrangement joins TRBV5-1 to TRBJ2-5; 8 bases match TRBD2. The receptor comes from a woman younger than 30 in good health and CMV-seropositive. For the CDR3, the DNA is TGCGCCAGCCGCGGTTTGCGGGGGGAGCAAGAGACCCAGTACTTC. This sequence encodes CASRGLRGEQETQYF.